This T cell receptor (beta chain) was retrieved from a study of blood T cell repertoires in COVID-19 (dated by TCRdb to 2019 to 2021). Regarding the research as a whole: Collaborator samples came from the United States, Italy and Spain and covered acute and convalescent phases of COVID-19. Where HLA class I and class II types were available, the types were taken from metadata supplied by the sample provider, not from assay-based typing. The dataset comprised deeply sampled blood TCRbeta repertoires from subjects exposed to, actively infected with, or recovered from COVID-19. Sample metadata almost always included a de-identified subject ID, COVID-19 status, age in years and sex. The prospective study material was composed of cDNA or gDNA derived from T cells, B-cell-depleted T cells, or PBMCs. A freely available public database, intended as a resource for researchers studying the immune response to SARS-CoV-2, is where the repertoires were released. Samples came from the ongoing ImmuneRACE study (first 160 participants) plus 1,254 subjects from 6 global collaborators. Broad study findings and their caveats: How much clinical and demographic metadata was included differed by source and by participant, and the metadata was provided uncurated.

Collaborating institutions collected whole blood in K2EDTA tubes following their own protocols. For TCRbeta analysis, collaborator samples were shipped as frozen whole blood, as isolated PBMCs, or as DNA extracted from either sample type. TCRbeta CDR3 regions were amplified from genomic DNA using the immunoSEQ Assay, a bias-controlled multiplex PCR. The paper's processing steps were these. Nucleated cell counts per sample were estimated from amplification of reference gene primers within the assay. Sequence reads were collapsed and filtered to measure the absolute abundance of every unique TCRbeta CDR3 rearrangement. For each sample, productive Simpson clonality was calculated by taking the square root of Simpson's diversity index across productive rearrangements. TCRdb took this table from immuneACCESS and kept in-frame rearrangements with V and J called. Such tables lack part of the clones; where checked against another copy, unresolved V genes explain under half of the gap, and the rest is unexplained. For V, J and clone size, that table is used; D and trimming come from the DNA. This sample has around 180,000 clones in its table, and approximately 85% of those were observed once. The ten top clones hold approximately 9.9% of the sample.

Concerning this clone: Its antigen is not yet known. There are no base qualities to consult, and no much larger clone falls within one base.

The sample taken for sequencing was peripheral blood. The source is a human donor with active or convalescent COVID-19. The donor label of this sample is uncertain.

The nucleotide sequence reads as follows: TGTGCCAGTAGTAACCGTCGGGACGAGCAGTACTTC. Its coded protein is CASSNRRDEQYF. The V and J segments used are TRBV19 and TRBJ2-7; there is no confident call for the D gene. Reading the germline V gene (reference sequence) gives CDR1 LNHDA and CDR2 SQIVND. The junction carries 9 bases between V and J, which are trimmed by 4 bases and 5 bases respectively. Measured from the cysteine to the phenylalanine, the CDR3 is 12 residues long. Of all the DNA, just the CDR3 is kept, 36 bases in frame from base 1.